The rows below give T cell receptor beta chains drawn from one sample of a study of Tregs in tolerant kidney transplant recipients. Data came from immunoSEQ multiplex PCR; TCRdb stores just in-frame clones and leaves some out. The table has about 240,000 clones, roughly 84% seen once. Sequenced input: CD4+ T cells from blood. These receptors were collected from a human donor in good health. The CDR3 runs from the conserved cysteine through the conserved F or W. Each record gives: clone size, V gene, J gene, D gene, CDR3 DNA, CDR3 protein. D genes are given only for firm matches. The size field is filled for only some rows; it gives once, few, many or a size class.

size: -; V: TRBV5-4; J: TRBJ1-5; D: -; DNA: TGTGCCTGGGCAGGGTCCCTGAGCAATCAGCCCCAGCATTTT; CDR3: CAWAGSLSNQPQHF
size: once; V: TRBV7-8; J: TRBJ1-2; D: -; DNA: TGTGCCAGCAGCCCCCAGGGCCCCAACTATGGCTACACCTTC; CDR3: CASSPQGPNYGYTF
size: -; V: TRBV6-5; J: TRBJ1-6; D: TRBD1; DNA: TGTGCCAGCAGTTACCACAGGGGGAATTCACCCCTCCACTTT; CDR3: CASSYHRGNSPLHF
size: -; V: TRBV13; J: TRBJ1-1; D: -; DNA: TGTGCCAGCAGCTTAAAAGGGTTGGGTTACGTGAACACTGAAGCTTTCTTT; CDR3: CASSLKGLGYVNTEAFF
size: -; V: TRBV29-1; J: TRBJ2-4; D: -; DNA: TGCAGCGTTGTCCCGACAGTAGCCAAAAACATTCAGTACTTC; CDR3: CSVVPTVAKNIQYF
size: -; V: TRBV10-2; J: TRBJ2-5; D: -; DNA: TGCGCCAGCAGTGAGGGGCGGGGAAAGACCCAGTACTTC; CDR3: CASSEGRGKTQYF
size: -; V: TRBV7-3; J: TRBJ2-5; D: -; DNA: TGTGCCAGCAGCTTAATCCCTAGCGAGGGGACCCAGTACTTC; CDR3: CASSLIPSEGTQYF
size: -; V: TRBV5-1; J: TRBJ1-3; D: -; DNA: TGCGCCAGCAGCCCGGACGGAAACTCTGGAAACACCATATATTTT; CDR3: CASSPDGNSGNTIYF
size: -; V: TRBV5-4; J: TRBJ2-3; D: TRBD2; DNA: TGTGCCAGCAGCTTGCCGGCGGGAGGGAGCACAGATACGCAGTATTTT; CDR3: CASSLPAGGSTDTQYF
size: -; V: TRBV18; J: TRBJ1-1; D: -; DNA: TGTGCCAGCTCATCCTTACAGGGAGCTCGGACTGAAGCTTTCTTT; CDR3: CASSSLQGARTEAFF
size: once; V: TRBV7-9; J: TRBJ1-2; D: TRBD1; DNA: TGTGCCAGCAGCCCCTCTTACCGGGACAGCGTTGGCTACACCTTC; CDR3: CASSPSYRDSVGYTF
size: -; V: TRBV7-8; J: TRBJ2-1; D: TRBD2; DNA: TGTGCCAGCAGCTTAGTTTTCGTGGGAGGGTTGCCCGAGCAGTTCTTC; CDR3: CASSLVFVGGLPEQFF
size: -; V: TRBV2; J: TRBJ1-4; D: -; DNA: TGTGCCAGCAGACAGAGGGGGTTGGAAAAACTGTTTTTT; CDR3: CASRQRGLEKLFF
size: -; V: TRBV5-4; J: TRBJ2-1; D: TRBD1; DNA: TGTGCCAGCAGCTCGGGACAGGGGGTAAATGAGCAGTTCTTC; CDR3: CASSSGQGVNEQFF
size: -; V: TRBV6-4; J: TRBJ2-2; D: TRBD1; DNA: TGTGCCAGCAGTCTACAGGGGGCGGGAACCGGGGAGCTGTTTTTT; CDR3: CASSLQGAGTGELFF
size: -; V: TRBV6-1; J: TRBJ2-7; D: -; DNA: TGTGCCAGCAGTGAAGGACTACTTCCCACTTACGAGCAGTACTTC; CDR3: CASSEGLLPTYEQYF
size: -; V: TRBV2; J: TRBJ1-2; D: TRBD1; DNA: TGTGCCAGCACGGACAGGCGGATTGGTGGCTACACCTTC; CDR3: CASTDRRIGGYTF
size: once; V: TRBV5-4; J: TRBJ2-3; D: TRBD2; DNA: TGTGCCAGCAGGCCCGGGACTAGGCGAGCTGATACGCAGTATTTT; CDR3: CASRPGTRRADTQYF
size: -; V: TRBV18; J: TRBJ1-2; D: -; DNA: TGTGCCAGCACCAGCCTCGGGGATGGCTACACCTTC; CDR3: CASTSLGDGYTF
size: once; V: TRBV7-9; J: TRBJ1-2; D: TRBD1; DNA: TGTGCCAGCAGCTTGTGGCAGGGGGCCCCTAACTATGGCTACACCTTC; CDR3: CASSLWQGAPNYGYTF
size: -; V: TRBV2; J: TRBJ1-4; D: TRBD1; DNA: TGTGCCAGCAGTGTGGGACAGGGGGCCGGGGGACTGTTTTTT; CDR3: CASSVGQGAGGLFF
size: -; V: TRBV6-6; J: TRBJ1-3; D: TRBD1; DNA: TGTGCCAGCACCCCCGGCAGGGGGCCGGGAAACACCATATATTTT; CDR3: CASTPGRGPGNTIYF
size: few; V: TRBV5-8; J: TRBJ1-5; D: -; DNA: TGTGCCAGCAGCTCAGGCAGGGGACGCAATCAGCCCCAGCATTTT; CDR3: CASSSGRGRNQPQHF
size: -; V: TRBV6-1; J: TRBJ1-5; D: -; DNA: TGTGCCAGCAGCCGCCGGGGGGAAGGCCTTCAGCCCCAGCATTTT; CDR3: CASSRRGEGLQPQHF
size: -; V: TRBV30; J: TRBJ2-2; D: TRBD1; DNA: TGTGCCTGGAGTCTTAGGACAGGGGGCTTAGTCGCCGGGGAGCTGTTTTTT; CDR3: CAWSLRTGGLVAGELFF
size: -; V: TRBV5-1; J: TRBJ2-7; D: -; DNA: TGCGCCAGTTACGGGGCAGGGCCCTCCTACGAGCAGTACTTC; CDR3: CASYGAGPSYEQYF
size: -; V: TRBV6-1; J: TRBJ1-2; D: -; DNA: TGTGCCAGCATGAGGGGGGTGTATGGCTACACCTTC; CDR3: CASMRGVYGYTF
size: -; V: TRBV19; J: TRBJ2-1; D: TRBD2; DNA: TGTGCCACTAGGGTCCCGGGACTAGCGGACAATGAGCAGTTCTTC; CDR3: CATRVPGLADNEQFF
size: -; V: TRBV5-4; J: TRBJ2-1; D: TRBD2; DNA: TGTGCCAGCAGCCAATCGGGGGGGTACAATGAGCAGTTCTTC; CDR3: CASSQSGGYNEQFF
size: -; V: TRBV7-8; J: TRBJ1-5; D: TRBD1; DNA: TGTGCCAGCAGCTTGGGTCAGGGGGGCGAGCATTTT; CDR3: CASSLGQGGEHF
size: -; V: TRBV19; J: TRBJ2-7; D: TRBD1; DNA: TGTGCCAGTAGTATAAGAGGGGGCGACGAGCAGTACTTC; CDR3: CASSIRGGDEQYF
size: once; V: TRBV5-4; J: TRBJ2-3; D: TRBD2; DNA: TGTGCCAGCAGCCGCGGGGGGGGTATGGATACGCAGTATTTT; CDR3: CASSRGGGMDTQYF
size: -; V: TRBV6-1; J: TRBJ2-1; D: -; DNA: TGTGCCAGCAGTGAATCGACAGGCCGGAGGGAGCAGTTCTTC; CDR3: CASSESTGRREQFF
size: -; V: TRBV5-6; J: TRBJ1-4; D: -; DNA: TGTGCCAGCAGCTTGGTGGGCGGGACCGCCACTAATGAAAAACTGTTTTTT; CDR3: CASSLVGGTATNEKLFF
size: once; V: TRBV4-1; J: TRBJ2-3; D: -; DNA: TGCGCCAGCAGCCAAGAGGAAATATCAGATACGCAGTATTTT; CDR3: CASSQEEISDTQYF
size: -; V: TRBV6-5; J: TRBJ1-3; D: TRBD1; DNA: TGTGCCAGCAGTTACATGACAGGGTCTGGAAACACCATATATTTT; CDR3: CASSYMTGSGNTIYF
size: -; V: TRBV7-2; J: TRBJ1-3; D: -; DNA: TGTGCCAGCAGCCAAGAGCAGGGGCTCGTCGGAAACACCATATATTTT; CDR3: CASSQEQGLVGNTIYF
size: -; V: TRBV27; J: TRBJ2-1; D: -; DNA: TGTGCCAGCAGTTCACTTCCAAGGACAGACAATGAGCAGTTCTTC; CDR3: CASSSLPRTDNEQFF
size: -; V: TRBV11-2; J: TRBJ2-7; D: -; DNA: TGTGCCAGCAGCTTAGCCTACGGGGAGTCCTACGAGCAGTACTTC; CDR3: CASSLAYGESYEQYF
size: -; V: TRBV2; J: TRBJ2-2; D: TRBD2; DNA: TGTGCCAGCAGGAGGGAGGGAACGATCGGGGAGCTGTTTTTT; CDR3: CASRREGTIGELFF
size: -; V: TRBV7-9; J: TRBJ2-7; D: -; DNA: TGTGCCAGCAGCACGGGGAACGGACCCTACGAGCAGTACTTC; CDR3: CASSTGNGPYEQYF
size: once; V: TRBV10-1; J: TRBJ2-2; D: -; DNA: TGCGCCAGCAGTGAGGCGGGGAACACCGGGGAGCTGTTTTTT; CDR3: CASSEAGNTGELFF
size: -; V: TRBV7-8; J: TRBJ2-3; D: -; DNA: TGTGCCAGCAGCCCAGACAGGAGGGCAGATACGCAGTATTTT; CDR3: CASSPDRRADTQYF
size: -; V: TRBV2; J: TRBJ2-1; D: TRBD2; DNA: TGTGCCAGCAGGTTAACGGGGGGGCCTGGCTCCTACAATGAGCAGTTCTTC; CDR3: CASRLTGGPGSYNEQFF
size: -; V: TRBV5-6; J: TRBJ2-1; D: TRBD2; DNA: TGTGCCAGCAGCTACCCCTCGGCGGGAGGGTTCTACAATGAGCAGTTCTTC; CDR3: CASSYPSAGGFYNEQFF
size: -; V: TRBV5-1; J: TRBJ2-5; D: -; DNA: TGCGCCAGCAGCTTGGAGGGGAGGGGGGAGACCCAGTACTTC; CDR3: CASSLEGRGETQYF
size: -; V: TRBV6-1; J: TRBJ2-3; D: -; DNA: TGTGCCCCCCTAAATGGCAGCACAGATACGCAGTATTTT; CDR3: CAPLNGSTDTQYF
size: -; V: TRBV19; J: TRBJ2-4; D: -; DNA: TGTGCCAGTAGTACCACCAGGGAGGAGGCCAAAAACATTCAGTACTTC; CDR3: CASSTTREEAKNIQYF
size: -; V: TRBV5-1; J: TRBJ2-5; D: TRBD1; DNA: TGCGCCAGCAGCCCGGGACAGGGAAAATCGATGGGGGAGACCCAGTACTTC; CDR3: CASSPGQGKSMGETQYF
size: -; V: TRBV6-6; J: TRBJ2-3; D: -; DNA: TGTGCCAGCAGTCGACAGGGCAGGAGGGCAGATACGCAGTATTTT; CDR3: CASSRQGRRADTQYF
size: -; V: TRBV10-1; J: TRBJ1-1; D: TRBD1; DNA: TGCGCCAGCAGTGACGGAACAGGGGTAAACACTGAAGCTTTCTTT; CDR3: CASSDGTGVNTEAFF
size: -; V: TRBV5-1; J: TRBJ2-4; D: -; DNA: TGCGCCAGCAGCTTCGACGGGACGGACGGGGCCAAAAACATTCAGTACTTC; CDR3: CASSFDGTDGAKNIQYF
size: -; V: TRBV5-1; J: TRBJ2-5; D: TRBD1; DNA: TGCGCCAGCAGCGCGGGGACAGGACCCCAAGAGACCCAGTACTTC; CDR3: CASSAGTGPQETQYF
size: -; V: TRBV21-1; J: TRBJ1-5; D: -; DNA: TGTGCCAGCAGCAACCGGGGGTCCCCGGAGCCCCAGCATTTT; CDR3: CASSNRGSPEPQHF
size: -; V: TRBV7-7; J: TRBJ2-2; D: -; DNA: TGTGCCAGCAGCTTGGTCTTATCTGGGGAGCTGTTTTTT; CDR3: CASSLVLSGELFF
size: -; V: TRBV6-5; J: TRBJ2-7; D: TRBD2; DNA: TGTGCCAGCGCGAGGGCGGGAGGGCCGTTTGAGCAGTACTTC; CDR3: CASARAGGPFEQYF
size: -; V: TRBV2; J: TRBJ2-1; D: TRBD2; DNA: TGTGCCAGCAGTGTAGCGGGGGTCTACAATGAGCAGTTCTTC; CDR3: CASSVAGVYNEQFF
size: once; V: TRBV2; J: TRBJ2-7; D: -; DNA: TGTGCGATTCCTCGAGGGACTCTCGACCGGGGGGAGCAGTACTTC; CDR3: CAIPRGTLDRGEQYF
size: -; V: TRBV5-4; J: TRBJ1-2; D: -; DNA: TGTGCCAGCAGCTTTTCCTTACGGGCGGGTGGCTACACCTTC; CDR3: CASSFSLRAGGYTF